The present T cell receptor (beta chain) was sequenced within a study of T cell repertoires in cytomegalovirus infection. TCRdb reprocessed the reads via MiXCR and lists one record per CDR3 protein. The sample shows some 900,000 distinct CDR3 sequences, about 30% of them seen only once. A note on this clonotype: The target antigen is unknown.

The CDR3 runs 14 residues. Trimming shortened V by 4 bases and J by 5 bases, and 14 bases separated the two germline ends. The sequencing here drew on cultured CD8+ T cells from PBMCs, taken from culture after CMV antigen stimulation. The chain combines TRBV12-3 or TRBV12-4 with TRBJ2-5; no clear D. This clonotype originated in a human donor in good health (CMV status not recorded). Some clones in this sample may be carry-over from other donors' samples. This CDR3 reads CASSSLDLSETQYF. In nucleotides, the CDR3 is TGTGCCAGCAGTTCACTGGATTTGTCGGAGACCCAGTACTTC.